These 7 T cell receptor beta chains originate from one sample sequenced in a study of T cells after yellow fever vaccination. TCRdb re-analysed the 5' RACE reads in MiXCR, keeping a single row per CDR3 protein. The data contain about 320,000 distinct CDR3 sequences, about 6.6% of them singletons. The sample here was PBMCs, taken more than 40 days after the first yellow fever vaccination. The receptors were sampled from a man between 18 and 35 years old who received the YFV17D yellow fever vaccine.

The table lists this clonotype with a few counts. This chain connects TRBV3-1 to TRBJ1-1, with TRBD1 as a possible D gene (5 bases). The length of the CDR3 is 15 residues. Germline loops: CDR1 LGHDT, CDR2 YNNKEL (reference sequence). V was trimmed by 4 bases and J by 5 bases, leaving 17 bases between them. DNA of the CDR3: TGTGCCAGCAGCCCGACCTACGGGGGTATTACTGAAGCTTTCTTT. It encodes CASSPTYGGITEAFF. The full variable domain, its missing parts supplied by reference TRBV3-1 and TRBJ1-1, is DTAVSQTPKYLVTQMGNDKSIKCEQNLGHDTMYWYKQDSKKFLKIMFSYNNKELIINETVPNRFSPKSPDKAHLNLHINSLELGDSAVYFCASSPTYGGITEAFFGQGTRLTVV.

The chain couples TRBV12-3 or TRBV12-4 to TRBJ2-7, with D tentatively TRBD1 or TRBD2 (5 bases each). CDR3 size: 8 residues. The CDR3 sequence is CATGTSTV. Written as DNA, the CDR3 is TGTGCCACTGGGACCTCCACCGTC.

This rearrangement joins TRBV6-6 to TRBJ2-7, with D perhaps matching TRBD1 (5 bases). Looked up from germline, CDR1 is MNHNY and CDR2 is SVGAGI (reference sequence). The V end was cut by 2 bases, the J end by 3 bases, with 8 bases between. The CDR3 length is 13 residues. CDR3 nucleotides: TGTGCCAGCAGTTACCCAGACAGCTACGAGCAGTACTTC. Translated, it gives CASSYPDSYEQYF.

This clonotype was recorded a few times. The J gene is TRBJ2-3, the V gene TRBV7-2, with D perhaps TRBD1 or TRBD2 (5 bases each). The CDR3 covers 16 residues. Trimming pared 3 bases from V and 2 bases from J, leaving 15 bases between. Germline V gene data show CDR1 as SGHTA and CDR2 as FQGNSA. CDR3 sequence (DNA): TGTGCCAGCAGCTTCCGGGACCCCTTGCCCACAGATACGCAGTATTTT. This sequence encodes CASSFRDPLPTDTQYF. The variable domain in full, with the rest retrieved from reference TRBV7-2 and TRBJ2-3, is GAGVSQSPSNKVTEKGKDVELRCDPISGHTALYWYRQSLGQGLEFLIYFQGNSAPDKSGLPSDRFSAERTGGSVSTLTIQRTQQEDSAVYLCASSFRDPLPTDTQYFGPGTRLTVL.

In this sample, this clonotype turned up many times. DNA of the CDR3: TGTGCCAGCTTGAGTGGACAGGGTGGCACAGATACGCAGTATTTT. Protein: CASLSGQGGTDTQYF. This sequence joins TRBV6-2 or TRBV6-3 and TRBJ2-3; 8 bases map to TRBD1. V gave up 8 bases and J gave up 1 base; unmatched junction bases: 8. The CDR3 covers 15 residues. Germline V gene lookup returns CDR1 MNHEY and CDR2 SVGEGT.

In this sample, this clonotype turned up a few times. The J gene is TRBJ2-6, the V gene TRBV5-1; perhaps TRBD1 as D (6 bases). Germline V gene data show CDR1 as SGHRS and CDR2 as YFSETQ. This CDR3 comprises 19 residues. V lost 4 bases and J 0 bases, leaving 20 bases between the germline ends. CDR3 loop: CASSAGSPGAPSGANVLTF. DNA of the CDR3: TGCGCCAGCAGCGCCGGATCACCAGGGGCACCCTCTGGGGCCAACGTCCTGACTTTC.

This chain joins TRBV7-9 and TRBJ2-1; D not certain. Per germline, CDR1 SEHNR and CDR2 FQNEAQ (reference sequence). The CDR3 runs to 12 residues. V was shortened by 8 bases and J by 5 bases, with 10 bases between the two germline ends. CDR3 protein: CASGPNNNEQFF. The CDR3 DNA reads TGTGCCAGCGGCCCAAACAACAATGAGCAGTTCTTC. The variable domain in full, with the rest retrieved from reference TRBV7-9 and TRBJ2-1, is DTGVSQNPRHKITKRGQNVTFRCDPISEHNRLYWYRQTLGQGPEFLTYFQNEAQLEKSRLLSDRFSAERPKGSFSTLEIQRTEQGDSAMYLCASGPNNNEQFFGPGTRLTVL.